The clone carrying this T cell receptor (beta chain) has ten or more counts. The antigen is undetermined. The CDR3 covers 15 residues. V lost 0 bases to trimming and J lost 3 bases; unmatched junction nucleotides: 4. Germline CDR1 reads SGHDT; CDR2 reads YYEEEE. This entry is derived from a study of response to subunit inactivated influenza vaccine. Study observations and caveats: The authors proposed limited new T cell recruitment per seasonal influenza vaccination.

TCRdb redid the calling of the RT-PCR reads with MiXCR, one entry per CDR3 protein. The data contain 550,000 to 600,000 distinct CDR3 sequences, about 11% of them singletons. V gene TRBV5-6 combines with J gene TRBJ2-7; 9 nucleotides match TRBD1. The specimen was PBMCs from blood, collected on the day of vaccination. This TCR was sampled from a man over 45 who received an inactivated influenza vaccine. As DNA, the CDR3 is TGTGCCAGCAGCTTGGTACAGGGGGCTATCTACGAGCAGTACTTC. Protein sequence: CASSLVQGAIYEQYF.